Shown below are 16 T cell receptor beta chains from a single sample sequenced in a study of identical twins. One entry per CDR3 protein results from TCRdb running MiXCR on the 5' RACE reads. The table shows some 760,000 distinct CDR3 sequences, with 18% occurring only once. In addition, the sample was reused for a study of T cells expressing NK-cell markers.

The sequenced sample was PBMCs. The receptors derive from a woman aged 18-30 years in good health.

The chain is built from TRBV20-1 and TRBJ2-4, with D perhaps matching TRBD1 (5 bases). The germline gives CDR1 DFQATT, CDR2 SNEGSKA (reference sequence). V lost 5 bases, J lost 0 bases, and 17 bases lay in between. CDR3 length: 16 amino acids. The CDR3 sequence: CSARRWGREAKNIQYF. In DNA form, the CDR3 reads TGCAGTGCTCGCCGGTGGGGCAGGGAAGCCAAAAACATTCAGTACTTC.

The J gene is TRBJ2-2, the V gene TRBV4-1; unclear D gene. Per the germline V gene, CDR1 is MGHRA and CDR2 is YSYEKL. Trimming took off 1 base at V and 7 bases at J, with 13 bases between the two ends. The CDR3 loop spans 15 amino acids. CDR3 nucleotide sequence: TGCGCCAGCAGCCAAGTCGGGCGTACGGGCGGGGAGCTGTTTTTT. This gives the protein CASSQVGRTGGELFF.

This clonotype has only a few counts. CDR3: CSASPLQGGLAGAQTTDTQYF. The CDR3 DNA reads TGCAGTGCTAGTCCCTTGCAGGGAGGGCTAGCGGGGGCCCAGACCACAGATACGCAGTATTTT. The chain recombines TRBV20-1 with TRBJ2-3; the match to TRBD2 covers 10 bases. Germline V lookup: CDR1 DFQATT, CDR2 SNEGSKA (reference sequence). CDR3 length: 21 residues. The V and J ends lost 3 bases and 2 bases, in that order; junction bases with no gene match: 23.

The genes are TRBV20-1 and TRBJ2-6, with 8 bases matching TRBD1. Germline V gives CDR1 DFQATT, CDR2 SNEGSKA (reference sequence). V lost 3 bases and J lost 13; bases outside the gene matches: 11. CDR3 size: 14 residues. Written as DNA, the CDR3 is TGCAGTGCTAGGCCTCAGACAGGGGTTGGAGTCCTGACTTTC. Translating it yields CSARPQTGVGVLTF.

This clonotype was observed a handful of times. This chain uses TRBV6-1 with TRBJ1-5; perhaps TRBD1 as D (5 bases). Between the trimmed V and J ends, which lost 6 bases and 7 bases, there was a span of 16 bases. Looked up from germline, CDR1 is MNHNS and CDR2 is SASEGT. CDR3 size: 14 residues. The CDR3 DNA is TGTGCCAGCAGCATAACGGGGGGGTTCCAGCCCCAGCATTTT. The encoded protein is CASSITGGFQPQHF.

This clonotype was counted between two and nine times. This sequence joins TRBV7-9 and TRBJ2-7; 9 bases align to TRBD2. This CDR3 spans 15 amino acids. V shed 5 bases, J shed 0 bases, and the junction held 5 bases outside the gene matches. Germline CDR1 and CDR2: SEHNR and FQNEAQ (reference sequence). CDR3 region: CASSLREGSSYEQYF. The CDR3 DNA reads as TGTGCCAGCAGCCTGCGGGAGGGGAGCTCCTACGAGCAGTACTTC.

Only a few counts were recorded for this clonotype. The chain recombines TRBV7-9 with TRBJ2-7, with TRBD2 as a possible D gene (5 bases). The CDR3 is 14 residues long. Germline CDR1 reads SEHNR; CDR2 reads FQNEAQ (reference sequence). V was clipped by 6 bases and J by 3 bases, with 15 bases between them. The CDR3 region is CASSQPGRYYEQYF. In DNA form, the CDR3 reads TGTGCCAGCAGTCAACCGGGAAGATACTACGAGCAGTACTTC.

This clonotype has only a few counts. The chain's CDR3 is CASSTSTGLRTYEQYF. CDR3 DNA sequence: TGTGCCAGCAGCACTTCAACAGGGCTTCGAACCTACGAGCAGTACTTC. The chain joins TRBV7-2 to TRBJ2-7; tentatively, D is TRBD1 (6 bases). The CDR3 covers 16 residues. Germline CDR1 SGHTA, CDR2 FQGNSA. Between the trimmed V and J ends, which lost 5 bases and 2 bases, there was a span of 19 bases.

The CDR3 nucleotides read TGCGCCAGCAGCTTGGCTCCGACAGGGTTCCCCTACAATGAGCAGTTCTTC. This sequence encodes CASSLAPTGFPYNEQFF. J is TRBJ2-1 and V is TRBV5-1; the match to TRBD1 covers 7 bases. Per the germline V gene, CDR1 is SGHRS and CDR2 is YFSETQ. This CDR3 contains 17 residues. V trimming: 0 bases; J trimming: 2 bases; junction bases outside the gene matches: 8.

The CDR3 DNA is TGTGCCAGCAGCCAATTTACGGGACACCTCTCCTACGAGCAGTACTTC. Amino acid sequence: CASSQFTGHLSYEQYF. V is TRBV3-1 and J is TRBJ2-7; weak D call: TRBD1 (6 bases). Trimming took off 2 bases at V and 0 bases at J, with 14 bases between the two ends. Germline assignment: CDR1 LGHDT and CDR2 YNNKEL (reference sequence). This CDR3 has 16 amino acids.

This chain connects TRBV10-1 to TRBJ2-6; the match to TRBD1 covers 9 bases. Germline V lookup: CDR1 WNHNN, CDR2 SYGVQD (reference sequence). This CDR3 is 17 amino acids long. With 3 bases clipped from V and 1 base from J, the junction kept 4 bases outside the gene matches. Here the CDR3 DNA reads TGCGCCAGCAGTGAATTACAGGGGGCTTCTGGGGCCAACGTCCTGACTTTC. It translates to CASSELQGASGANVLTF.

The V and J genes are TRBV2 and TRBJ2-3, with unresolved D. V shed 4 bases and J shed 8 bases, with 13 bases lying between them. The V gene's germline CDR1 is SNHLY and CDR2 FYNNEI. The CDR3 is 13 residues long. The CDR3 DNA reads TGTGCCAGCAGTGTTCTGGACCTAGGTACGCAGTATTTT. Its protein product is CASSVLDLGTQYF.

A single count supports this clonotype. The chain joins TRBV6-1 to TRBJ2-2; the match to TRBD1 covers 9 bases. Germline V gene data show CDR1 as MNHNS and CDR2 as SASEGT. V shed 6 bases, J shed 5 bases, and the junction held 13 bases outside the gene matches. The CDR3 is 17 amino acids. This chain's CDR3 is CASRGGTGQGGTGELFF. The CDR3, as DNA: TGTGCCAGCAGGGGTGGAACGGGACAGGGCGGGACCGGGGAGCTGTTTTTT.

In its sample, this clonotype was seen a few times. The chain carries TRBV6-5 and TRBJ1-2, with a tentative D call TRBD1 (6 bases). The germline V and J ends were trimmed by 0 bases and 0 bases, with 8 bases remaining between them. CDR3 length equals 15 residues. Germline lookup yields CDR1 MNHEY and CDR2 SVGAGI. Here the CDR3 reads CASSYSRGSNYGYTF. The CDR3 DNA reads as TGTGCCAGCAGTTACTCAAGGGGGTCTAACTATGGCTACACCTTC.

The sample holds a few counts of this clonotype. The V gene is TRBV9, the J gene TRBJ2-1; tentative D call: TRBD1 (5 bases). This CDR3 region has 16 residues. V was clipped by 3 bases and J by 2 bases, with 15 bases between them. Germline CDR1 reads SGDLS; CDR2 reads YYNGEE. The CDR3 sequence: CASSGSRQPPYNEQFF. CDR3 DNA: TGTGCCAGCAGCGGATCTCGACAGCCGCCCTACAATGAGCAGTTCTTC.

This clonotype was observed at least ten times. The chain combines TRBV2 with TRBJ2-1; D gene unclear. V was clipped by 2 bases and J by 10 bases, with 9 bases between them. Germline V gives CDR1 SNHLY, CDR2 FYNNEI. This CDR3 contains 12 residues. The CDR3 region is CASSEWVREQFF. In DNA, the CDR3 is TGTGCCAGCAGTGAATGGGTCCGAGAGCAGTTCTTC.